This section outlines one TCR beta chain sequence together with its context. The antigen is not known. These data are taken from a study of cytomegalovirus exposure and HLA in healthy donors. Points from the study as a whole: Beyond CMV serostatus, there was no information to go on about immune exposure.

The study ran its PCR with 60 Vbeta and 13 Jbeta primers. Here immunoSEQ multiplex PCR was the method, and the copy in TCRdb shows in-frame clones only, minus some. The data hold 150,000 to 200,000 clones, with 60% to 80% observed a single time. This sequence was found in a woman in her 50s in good health and CMV-seropositive. The source material was PBMCs.

The CDR3 DNA sequence: TGTGCCAGCAGTCCATTCGCCCCGGGGGGGGAGTACGAGCAGTACTTC. Translating it yields CASSPFAPGGEYEQYF. The rearrangement uses TRBV28 and TRBJ2-7; 8 bases are shared with TRBD2. CDR1 MDHEN and CDR2 SYDVKM come from the germline V gene. Trimming took 5 bases from V and 4 from J; bases not matched to a gene: 13. The CDR3 runs 16 residues.